This TCR beta chain was recovered during a study of T cell repertoires in cytomegalovirus infection. About the study: Public TCR beta signatures provided an indication of both CMV infection and a matching HLA type. Study-level findings and limits: Clonotypes of TCR beta that were HLA-C-restricted and CMV-specific dominated the ex vivo response. Public TCR beta family frequency separated CMV-and-HLA carriers, including in an independent cohort.

As concerns this clonotype: Its antigen remains unknown.

CDR1 and CDR2 from the germline V gene are SGHTA and FQGTGA. Between the trimmed V and J ends, which lost 1 base and 8 bases, there was a span of 14 bases. The CDR3 spans 14 residues. TCRdb re-derived calls from the reads in MiXCR, one entry per CDR3 protein. Of some 180,000 distinct CDR3 sequences listed, approximately 20% are singletons. The chain recombines TRBV7-3 with TRBJ1-2; the D gene is possibly TRBD1 (5 bases). Sequenced material: PBMCs. The sequence derives from a human donor in good health (CMV status not recorded). Some clones in this sample may be carry-over from other donors' samples. The CDR3 sequence is CASSLRDGLGGYTF. Written as DNA, the CDR3 is TGTGCCAGCAGCTTAAGGGACGGTCTGGGAGGCTACACCTTC.